Below, 21 T cell receptor beta chains from the same sample are listed, as sequenced in a study of lymphopenia after photon versus proton radiotherapy. TCRdb's copy holds only in-frame clones and misses some; the assay was immunoSEQ multiplex PCR. The sample holds tens of thousands of clones, around four fifths seen once. The sequencing used peripheral blood, collected from a patient treated with photon-based radiotherapy. The receptors originated from a woman in her forties or fifties with pancreatic cancer.

The rearrangement uses TRBV28 and TRBJ2-3; 9 bases map to TRBD2. CDR3 length: 18 residues. The germline V gene has CDR1 MDHEN and CDR2 SYDVKM. V gave up 3 bases and J gave up 2 bases; unmatched junction bases: 12. The CDR3 sequence is CASSFPRDSGSPTDTQYF. CDR3 DNA sequence: TGTGCCAGCAGTTTCCCCCGTGATAGCGGGAGCCCCACAGATACGCAGTATTTT.

This chain joins TRBV19 and TRBJ1-4; 9 positions agree with TRBD1. Germline V gene sequence: CDR1 LNHDA, CDR2 SQIVND (reference sequence). This CDR3 has 15 amino acids. Trimming at V came to 5 bases and at J to 7 bases, leaving 8 bases not matched to a gene. The CDR3 reads CASSAPGTGSEKLFF. CDR3 in DNA: TGTGCCAGTAGTGCTCCCGGGACAGGGAGTGAAAAACTGTTTTTT.

The chain combines TRBV6-5 with TRBJ1-1; unclear D gene. The CDR3 spans 14 residues. Germline values: CDR1 MNHEY, CDR2 SVGAGI. The ends were cut back, 8 bases at V and 0 bases at J, with 13 bases in the middle. The CDR3 loop is CASGNGIMNTEAFF. The CDR3 DNA is TGTGCCAGCGGGAACGGGATCATGAACACTGAAGCTTTCTTT.

The chain recombines TRBV5-1 with TRBJ1-5, with D hard to call. Looked up from germline, CDR1 is SGHRS and CDR2 is YFSETQ. With 2 bases removed from V and 7 bases from J, the gap between germline ends came to 13 bases. This CDR3 is built from 14 residues. In DNA form, the CDR3 reads TGCGCCAGCAGCTTTGCCGGGATTGGGCAGCCCCAGCATTTT. As protein: CASSFAGIGQPQHF.

The chain couples TRBV28 to TRBJ2-7; TRBD2 agrees at 12 bases. The CDR3 covers 15 residues. The V segment lost 5 bases and the J segment 4 bases; nucleotides outside the gene matches: 6. Germline V gene sequence: CDR1 MDHEN, CDR2 SYDVKM. The CDR3 region has the DNA TGTGCCAGCAGTGTGACTAGCGGGAGAGCTTACGAGCAGTACTTC. This encodes CASSVTSGRAYEQYF.

In its sample, this clone was seen once. The V call is TRBV28, the J call TRBJ2-1; D is perhaps TRBD2 (6 bases). The CDR3 consists of 16 residues. V was shortened by 3 bases and J by 0 bases, with 12 bases between the two germline ends. Germline assignment: CDR1 MDHEN and CDR2 SYDVKM. CDR3 nucleotide sequence: TGTGCCAGCAGTTTCTCCACGGGACTCTCCTACAATGAGCAGTTCTTC. This translates into CASSFSTGLSYNEQFF.

The CDR3 region has the DNA TGCGCCAGCAGCCCGGGACTAGCGGGAGGGCCTGAGACCCAGTACTTC. Its translation: CASSPGLAGGPETQYF. The chain combines TRBV5-1 with TRBJ2-5, with 16 bases that match TRBD2. The germline V gene has CDR1 SGHRS and CDR2 YFSETQ. The CDR3 is 16 amino acids. Trimming at V came to 4 bases and at J to 5 bases, leaving 5 bases not matched to a gene.

V usage is TRBV2 and J usage is TRBJ2-7; D tentatively fits TRBD1 or TRBD2 (5 bases each). Per germline, CDR1 SNHLY and CDR2 FYNNEI. This CDR3 is 15 amino acids long. Trimming removed 7 bases at V and 4 bases at J, with 20 bases between. CDR3 loop: CASTPSGRVEYEQYF. The DNA for the CDR3 is TGTGCCAGCACCCCGTCGGGGCGGGTTGAATACGAGCAGTACTTC. Filled out from reference TRBV2 and TRBJ2-7, the complete variable domain reads EPEVTQTPSHQVTQMGQEVILRCVPISNHLYFYWYRQILGQKVEFLVSFYNNEISEKSEIFDDQFSVERPDGSNFTLKIRSTKLEDSAMYFCASTPSGRVEYEQYFGPGTRLTVT.

In DNA, the CDR3 is TGCGCCAGCAGTGATGGGAACAGGGTGCGTGAGCCCCAGCATTTT. Its translation: CASSDGNRVREPQHF. This sequence joins TRBV10-2 and TRBJ1-5, with D possibly matching TRBD1 (6 bases). The germline V and J ends were trimmed by 3 bases and 8 bases, with 17 bases remaining between them. Germline assignment: CDR1 WSHSY and CDR2 SAAADI. The CDR3 consists of 15 residues.

J is TRBJ2-1 and V is TRBV5-1; 9 nucleotides line up with TRBD1. Germline CDR1 reads SGHRS; CDR2 reads YFSETQ. The CDR3 consists of 15 residues. V lost 10 bases and J lost 3; bases outside the gene matches: 11. CDR3 in DNA: TGCGCCTGTAAGGCCGGGACAGGGCTCTACAATGAGCAGTTCTTC. Its translation is CACKAGTGLYNEQFF.

The V gene is TRBV30, the J gene TRBJ2-1, with D possibly being TRBD2 (6 bases). Trimming pared 2 bases from V and 7 bases from J, leaving 18 bases between. This CDR3 comprises 15 residues. Germline-derived CDR1 and CDR2 are GTSNPN and SVGIG (reference sequence). CDR3 DNA: TGTGCCTGGAGTCCTCGTGGGGGGAGGTGGAATGAGCAGTTCTTC. This gives the protein CAWSPRGGRWNEQFF. Filled out from reference TRBV30 and TRBJ2-1, the complete variable domain reads SQTIHQWPATLVQPVGSPLSLECTVEGTSNPNLYWYRQAAGRGLQLLFYSVGIGQISSEVPQNLSASRPQDRQFILSSKKLLLSDSGFYLCAWSPRGGRWNEQFFGPGTRLTVL.

V gene TRBV18 combines with J gene TRBJ2-2; tentative D call: TRBD1 (6 bases). V was shortened by 1 base and J by 5 bases, with 14 bases between the two germline ends. Germline V gives CDR1 KGHSH, CDR2 LQKENI. This CDR3 is built from 16 residues. Here the CDR3 reads CASSPRDRQLTGELFF. In DNA form, the CDR3 reads TGTGCCAGCTCACCACGAGACAGGCAGTTAACCGGGGAGCTGTTTTTT.

The table lists this clone with a few counts. V is TRBV27 and J is TRBJ2-7; D gene unclear. Germline V gives CDR1 MNHEY, CDR2 SMNVEV (reference sequence). CDR3 size: 15 residues. V was pared by 0 bases and J by 0 bases, with 9 bases between. In nucleotides, the CDR3 is TGTGCCAGCAGTTTATCTGTCCGGAGCTCCTACGAGCAGTACTTC. It translates to CASSLSVRSSYEQYF.

This chain links TRBV18 with TRBJ1-1; D gene unclear. Trimming removed 3 bases from V and 2 bases from J, with 7 bases in between. CDR1 is KGHSH, CDR2 LQKENI, per germline. This CDR3 has 13 residues. CDR3 sequence reads: CASSPGKNTEAFF. The CDR3 DNA follows: TGTGCCAGCTCACCGGGGAAAAACACTGAAGCTTTCTTT.

This clone was counted a single time. The chain joins TRBV9 to TRBJ2-6; 8 bases align to TRBD2. This CDR3 region has 17 residues. Per the germline V gene, CDR1 is SGDLS and CDR2 is YYNGEE. Germline trimming cut 0 bases from V and 3 bases from J; bases unmatched to any gene: 5. CDR3 DNA: TGTGCCAGCAGCGTAGGTGACGGGAGGGGTGGGGCCAACGTCCTGACTTTC. Protein: CASSVGDGRGGANVLTF.

CDR3 DNA: TGTGCCAGTAGTATGTACAATGAGCAGTTCTTC. This codes for CASSMYNEQFF. This chain joins TRBV19 and TRBJ2-1; D gene ambiguous. There are 11 residues in the CDR3. V lost 3 bases to trimming and J lost 4 bases, with 1 base between them. The germline V gene encodes CDR1 LNHDA and CDR2 SQIVND (reference sequence).

The CDR3: CASSLVAGGPGDIQYF. In nucleotides, the CDR3 is TGCGCCAGCAGCTTGGTAGCGGGAGGGCCGGGCGACATTCAGTACTTC. This chain uses TRBV5-1 with TRBJ2-4; 11 bases line up with TRBD2. This CDR3 comprises 16 residues. Trimming removed 0 bases from V and 8 bases from J; junction bases left unmatched: 7. CDR1 is SGHRS, CDR2 YFSETQ, per germline.

This chain links TRBV27 with TRBJ2-4; possibly TRBD2 for D (6 bases). This CDR3 has 15 residues. Germline values: CDR1 MNHEY, CDR2 SMNVEV (reference sequence). With 4 bases removed from V and 6 bases from J, the gap between germline ends came to 16 bases. CDR3 in DNA: TGTGCCAGCAGTTCTCCGACTAGAGAGGGAAACATTCAGTACTTC. Amino acids: CASSSPTREGNIQYF.

This chain connects TRBV23-1 to TRBJ2-7; D ambiguous. TRBV23-1 is recorded as an ORF, its role being uncertain. This CDR3 spans 17 amino acids. The V and J ends lost 6 bases and 4 bases respectively, with 25 bases between them. The CDR3 spells CASSRYGVVPRAYEQYF. CDR3 DNA: TGCGCCAGCAGCCGCTACGGCGTCGTCCCCCGTGCGTACGAGCAGTACTTC.

The V call is TRBV10-1, the J call TRBJ1-1; D call uncertain. CDR3 length: 14 amino acids. Germline V CDR1 and CDR2: WNHNN, SYGVQD (reference sequence). Trimming took 4 bases from V and 1 from J, leaving 10 bases between them. CDR3: CASSGVSGNTEAFF. As DNA, the CDR3 is TGCGCCAGCAGTGGGGTCAGCGGGAACACTGAAGCTTTCTTT.

This clone was counted a single time. This chain connects TRBV18 to TRBJ2-5, with 9 nucleotides matching TRBD1. V gave up 0 bases and J gave up 7 bases; unmatched junction bases: 12. Germline lookup yields CDR1 KGHSH and CDR2 LQKENI. This CDR3 contains 17 residues. CDR3 sequence (DNA): TGTGCCAGCTCACCACCTCCCGGGACAGGGTGGTTTGTGACCCAGTACTTC. Amino acid sequence: CASSPPPGTGWFVTQYF.